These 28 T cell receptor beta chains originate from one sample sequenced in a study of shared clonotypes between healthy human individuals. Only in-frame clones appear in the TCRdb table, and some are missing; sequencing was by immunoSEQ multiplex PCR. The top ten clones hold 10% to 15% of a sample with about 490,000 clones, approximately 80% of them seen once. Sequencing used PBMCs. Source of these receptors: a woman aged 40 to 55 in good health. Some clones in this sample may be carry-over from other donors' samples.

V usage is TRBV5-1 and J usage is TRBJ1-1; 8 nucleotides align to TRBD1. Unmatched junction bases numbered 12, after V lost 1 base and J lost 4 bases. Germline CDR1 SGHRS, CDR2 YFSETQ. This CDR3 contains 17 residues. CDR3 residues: CASSLWTGRDRGTEAFF. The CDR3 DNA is TGCGCCAGCAGCTTGTGGACAGGGAGGGACCGGGGCACTGAAGCTTTCTTT.

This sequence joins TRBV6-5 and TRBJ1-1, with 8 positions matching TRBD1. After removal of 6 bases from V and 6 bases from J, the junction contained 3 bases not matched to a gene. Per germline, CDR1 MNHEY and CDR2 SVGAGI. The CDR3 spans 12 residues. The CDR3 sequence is CASSTGGAEAFF. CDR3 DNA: TGTGCCAGCAGCACAGGGGGTGCTGAAGCTTTCTTT.

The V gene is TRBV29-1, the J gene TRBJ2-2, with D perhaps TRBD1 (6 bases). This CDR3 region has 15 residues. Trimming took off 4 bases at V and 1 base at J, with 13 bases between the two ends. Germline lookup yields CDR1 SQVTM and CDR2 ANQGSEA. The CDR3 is CSVGGGRKNTGELFF. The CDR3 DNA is TGCAGCGTTGGAGGGGGACGGAAGAACACCGGGGAGCTGTTTTTT.

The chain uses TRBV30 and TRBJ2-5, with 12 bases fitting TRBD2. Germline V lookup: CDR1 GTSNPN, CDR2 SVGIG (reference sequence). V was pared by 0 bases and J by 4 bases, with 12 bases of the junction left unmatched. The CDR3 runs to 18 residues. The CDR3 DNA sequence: TGTGCCTGGAGTGTACTACCTAGCGGGAGGGCATGGCGAGAGACCCAGTACTTC. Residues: CAWSVLPSGRAWRETQYF.

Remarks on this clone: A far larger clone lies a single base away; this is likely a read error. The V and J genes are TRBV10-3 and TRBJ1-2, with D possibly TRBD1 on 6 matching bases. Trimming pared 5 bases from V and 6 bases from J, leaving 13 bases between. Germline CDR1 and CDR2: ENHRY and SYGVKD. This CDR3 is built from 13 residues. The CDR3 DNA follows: TGTGCCATCAGTTCGGACAGAAACCATGGCTACACCTTC. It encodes CAISSDRNHGYTF.

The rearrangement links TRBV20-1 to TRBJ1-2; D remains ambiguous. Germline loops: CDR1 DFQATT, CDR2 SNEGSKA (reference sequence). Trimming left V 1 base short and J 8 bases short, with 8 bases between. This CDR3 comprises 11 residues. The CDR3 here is CSARGGRGYTF. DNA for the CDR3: TGCAGTGCTAGAGGGGGTAGGGGCTACACCTTC.

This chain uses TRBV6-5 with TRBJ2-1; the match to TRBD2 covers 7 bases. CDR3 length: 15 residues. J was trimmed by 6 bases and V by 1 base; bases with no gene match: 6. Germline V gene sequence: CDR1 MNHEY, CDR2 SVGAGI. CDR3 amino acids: CASSYFGGTGNEQFF. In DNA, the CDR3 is TGTGCCAGCAGTTACTTCGGGGGGACCGGCAATGAGCAGTTCTTC.

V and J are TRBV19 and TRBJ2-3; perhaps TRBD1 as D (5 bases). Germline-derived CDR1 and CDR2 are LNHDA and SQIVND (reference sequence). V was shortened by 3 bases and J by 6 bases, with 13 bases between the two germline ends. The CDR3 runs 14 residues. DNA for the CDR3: TGTGCCAGTAGTATGGGGCAGGTTGGGGATACGCAGTATTTT. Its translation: CASSMGQVGDTQYF.

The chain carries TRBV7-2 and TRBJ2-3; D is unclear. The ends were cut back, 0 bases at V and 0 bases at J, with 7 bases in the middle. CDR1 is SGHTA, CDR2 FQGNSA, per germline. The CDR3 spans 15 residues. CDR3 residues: CASSLAIRSTDTQYF. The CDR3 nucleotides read TGTGCCAGCAGCTTAGCGATTAGGAGCACAGATACGCAGTATTTT.

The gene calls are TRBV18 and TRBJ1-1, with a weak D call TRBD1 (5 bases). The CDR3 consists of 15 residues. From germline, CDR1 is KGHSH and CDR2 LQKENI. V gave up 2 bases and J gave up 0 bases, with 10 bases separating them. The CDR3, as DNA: TGTGCCAGCTCACCAATCGGGGACCTGAACACTGAAGCTTTCTTT. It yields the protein CASSPIGDLNTEAFF.

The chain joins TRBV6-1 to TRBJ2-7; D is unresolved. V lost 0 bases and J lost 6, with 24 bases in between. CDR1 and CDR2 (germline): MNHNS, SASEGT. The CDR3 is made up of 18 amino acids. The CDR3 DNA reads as TGTGCCAGCAGTGAAGCGCCCGTGGGTTGGGCCTCGGCAGGCGAGCAGTACTTC. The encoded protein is CASSEAPVGWASAGEQYF.

CDR3 DNA: TGTGCCACCAGTATGGACCCATCTGGGGCCAACGTCCTGACTTTC. As protein: CATSMDPSGANVLTF. The chain employs TRBV15 and TRBJ2-6; D gene unclear. The V gene's germline CDR1 is LNHNV and CDR2 YYDKDF (reference sequence). This CDR3 contains 15 residues. V dropped 6 bases and J dropped 1 base, with 10 bases sitting between them. The whole variable domain, filled in from reference TRBV15 and TRBJ2-6, reads DAMVIQNPRYQVTQFGKPVTLSCSQTLNHNVMYWYQQKSSQAPKLLFHYYDKDFNNEADTPDNFQSRRPNTSFCFLDIRSPGLGDTAMYLCATSMDPSGANVLTFGAGSRLTVL.

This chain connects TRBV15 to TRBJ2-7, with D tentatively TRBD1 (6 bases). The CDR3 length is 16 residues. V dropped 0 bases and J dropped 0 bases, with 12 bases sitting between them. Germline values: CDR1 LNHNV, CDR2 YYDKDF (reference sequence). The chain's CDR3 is CATSRDLGTSSYEQYF. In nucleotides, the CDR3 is TGTGCCACCAGCAGAGATTTGGGGACAAGCTCCTACGAGCAGTACTTC.

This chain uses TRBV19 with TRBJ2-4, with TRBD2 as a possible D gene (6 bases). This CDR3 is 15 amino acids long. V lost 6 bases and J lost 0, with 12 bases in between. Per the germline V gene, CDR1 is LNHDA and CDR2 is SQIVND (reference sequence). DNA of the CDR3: TGTGCCAGTAGGGGGACTTCCCTAGCCAAAAACATTCAGTACTTC. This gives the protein CASRGTSLAKNIQYF.

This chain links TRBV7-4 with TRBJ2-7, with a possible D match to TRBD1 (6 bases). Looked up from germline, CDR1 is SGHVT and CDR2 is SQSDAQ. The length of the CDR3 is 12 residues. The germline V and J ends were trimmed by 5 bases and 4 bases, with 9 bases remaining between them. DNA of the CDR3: TGTGCCAGCAGCAGGGGGTCTTACGAGCAGTACTTC. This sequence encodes CASSRGSYEQYF.

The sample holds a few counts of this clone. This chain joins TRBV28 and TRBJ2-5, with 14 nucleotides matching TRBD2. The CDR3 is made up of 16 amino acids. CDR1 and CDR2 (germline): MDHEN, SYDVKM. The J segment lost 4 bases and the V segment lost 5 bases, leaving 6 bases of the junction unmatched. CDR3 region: CASSPGTSGSGETQYF. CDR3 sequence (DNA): TGTGCCAGCAGTCCAGGGACTAGCGGGAGCGGAGAGACCCAGTACTTC.

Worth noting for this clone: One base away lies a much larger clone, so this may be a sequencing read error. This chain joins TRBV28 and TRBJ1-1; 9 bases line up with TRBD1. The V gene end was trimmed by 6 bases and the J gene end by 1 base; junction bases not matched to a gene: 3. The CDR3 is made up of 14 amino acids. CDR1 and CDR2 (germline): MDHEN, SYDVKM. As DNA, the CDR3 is TGTGCCAGCAGGCCGGGACAGGGGAACACTGAAGCTTTCTTT. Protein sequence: CASRPGQGNTEAFF.

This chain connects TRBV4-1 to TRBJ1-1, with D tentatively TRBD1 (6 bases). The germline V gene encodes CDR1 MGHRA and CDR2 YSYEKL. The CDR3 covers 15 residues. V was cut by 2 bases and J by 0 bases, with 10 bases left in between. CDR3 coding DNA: TGCGCCAGCAGCCAACTACAGGGCATGAACACTGAAGCTTTCTTT. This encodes CASSQLQGMNTEAFF.

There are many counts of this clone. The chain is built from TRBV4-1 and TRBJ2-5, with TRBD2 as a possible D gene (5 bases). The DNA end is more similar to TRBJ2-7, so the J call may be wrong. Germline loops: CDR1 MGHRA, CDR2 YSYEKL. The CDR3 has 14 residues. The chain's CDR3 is CASSQLPGTYEQYF. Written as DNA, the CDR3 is TGCGCCAGCAGCCAACTTCCCGGGACCTACGAGCAGTACTTC.

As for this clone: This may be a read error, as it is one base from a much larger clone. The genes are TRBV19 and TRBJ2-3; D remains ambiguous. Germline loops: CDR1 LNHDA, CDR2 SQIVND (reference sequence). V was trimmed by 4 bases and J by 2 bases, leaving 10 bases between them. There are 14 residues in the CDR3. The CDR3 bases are TGTGCCAGTAGTACTACGGCTGACACAGATACGCAGTATTTT. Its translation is CASSTTADTDTQYF.

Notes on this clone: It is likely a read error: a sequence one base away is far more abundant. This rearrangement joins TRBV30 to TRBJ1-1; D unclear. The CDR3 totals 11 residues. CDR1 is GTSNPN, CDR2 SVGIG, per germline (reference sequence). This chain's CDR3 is CACLENTKAFF. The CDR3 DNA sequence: TGTGCCTGTCTTGAGAACACTAAAGCTTTCTTT.

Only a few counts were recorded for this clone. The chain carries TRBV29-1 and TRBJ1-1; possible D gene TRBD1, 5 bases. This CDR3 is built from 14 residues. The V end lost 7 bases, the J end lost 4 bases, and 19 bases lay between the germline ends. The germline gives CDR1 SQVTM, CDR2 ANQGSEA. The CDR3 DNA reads TGCAGCGGCGGACAAACCCGAACGGGCACTGAAGCTTTCTTT. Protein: CSGGQTRTGTEAFF.

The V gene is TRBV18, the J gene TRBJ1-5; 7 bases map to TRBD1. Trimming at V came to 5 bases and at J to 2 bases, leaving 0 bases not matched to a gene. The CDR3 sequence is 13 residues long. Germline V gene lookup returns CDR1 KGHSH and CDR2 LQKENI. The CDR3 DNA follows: TGTGCCAGCTCAGGGACAGGCAATCAGCCCCAGCATTTT. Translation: CASSGTGNQPQHF. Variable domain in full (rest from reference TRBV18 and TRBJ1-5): NAGVMQNPRHLVRRRGQEARLRCSPMKGHSHVYWYRQLPEEGLKFMVYLQKENIIDESGMPKERFSAEFPKEGPSILRIQQVVRGDSAAYFCASSGTGNQPQHFGDGTRLSIL.

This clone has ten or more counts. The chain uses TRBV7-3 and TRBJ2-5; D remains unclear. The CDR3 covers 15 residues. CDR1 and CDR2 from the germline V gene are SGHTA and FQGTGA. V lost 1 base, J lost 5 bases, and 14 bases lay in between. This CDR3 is CASSLSPGPYETQYF. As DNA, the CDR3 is TGTGCCAGCAGCTTAAGCCCAGGACCCTATGAGACCCAGTACTTC.

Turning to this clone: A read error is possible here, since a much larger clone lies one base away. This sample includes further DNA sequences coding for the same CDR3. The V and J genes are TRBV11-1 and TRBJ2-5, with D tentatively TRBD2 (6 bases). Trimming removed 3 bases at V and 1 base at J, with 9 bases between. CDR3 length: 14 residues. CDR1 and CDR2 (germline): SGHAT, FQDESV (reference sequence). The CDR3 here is CASSLLGGQETQYF. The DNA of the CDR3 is TGTGCCAGCAGCTTGCTGGGGGGCCAAGAGACCCAGTACTTC.

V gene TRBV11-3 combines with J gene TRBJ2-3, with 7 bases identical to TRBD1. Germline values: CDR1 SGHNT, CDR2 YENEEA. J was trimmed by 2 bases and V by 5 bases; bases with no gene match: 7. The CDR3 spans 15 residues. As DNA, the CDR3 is TGTGCCAGCAGCCGAAGGACAGGCACCACAGATACGCAGTATTTT. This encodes CASSRRTGTTDTQYF.

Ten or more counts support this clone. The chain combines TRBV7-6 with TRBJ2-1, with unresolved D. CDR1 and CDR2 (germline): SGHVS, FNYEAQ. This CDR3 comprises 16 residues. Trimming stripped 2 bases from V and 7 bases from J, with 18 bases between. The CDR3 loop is CASSLSGATYPNEQFF. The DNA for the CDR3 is TGTGCCAGCAGCTTAAGTGGTGCTACTTACCCTAATGAGCAGTTCTTC.

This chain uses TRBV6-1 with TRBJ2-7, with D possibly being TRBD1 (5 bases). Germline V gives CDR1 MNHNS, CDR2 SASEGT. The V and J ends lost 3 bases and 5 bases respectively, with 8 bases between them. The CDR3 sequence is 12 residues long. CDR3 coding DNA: TGTGCCAGCAGTGAGTTCAGGGACGAGCAGTACTTC. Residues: CASSEFRDEQYF.